This TCR beta chain was captured by sequencing in a study of shared clonotypes between healthy human individuals. Regarding this clone: Its specificity is not known. This specimen includes other DNA sequences encoding the same CDR3.

Study-wide results and limits: Lower generation probabilities were found for non-shared clonotypes than for those shared by all four donors. A small donor pool kept down the genetic and exposure-history diversity that was represented.

Germline values: CDR1 GTSNPN, CDR2 SVGIG (reference sequence). The length of the CDR3 is 14 residues. Trimming shortened V by 0 bases and J by 0 bases, and 7 bases separated the two germline ends. Repertoires were generated with immunoSEQ multiplex PCR, while TCRdb's copy carries only in-frame clones and drops some. The sample comprises under 750,000 clones, 55% to 80% of which are singletons, and more than 1.5% rests with the top ten. J is TRBJ2-3 and V is TRBV30; no clear D. The TCR sequence derives from a woman under 40 in good health. The sequenced sample consisted of memory CD4+ T cells sorted from blood. Subset defined: CD45RA-negative fraction. The CDR3 region has the DNA TGTGCCTGGAGTGTAGGTAGGAGCACAGATACGCAGTATTTT. This sequence encodes CAWSVGRSTDTQYF.